This TCR beta chain appears in the sequencing data of a study of T cell clonotyping in hematopoietic cell transplantation. Study outcomes and limitations: Without cell sorting, CD4 versus CD8 contributions remain unresolved.

The table came from immunoSEQ multiplex PCR; TCRdb's copy has only in-frame clones and leaves some out. The sample lists under 45,000 clones, roughly 94% occurring once. Comment on this clone: The antigen remains unidentified.

Sample time point: recipient sample about 28 days before transplant, after cytoreduction. J gave up 7 bases and V 3 bases, and 2 bases lay outside the gene matches. This CDR3 is built from 12 residues. The germline V gene has CDR1 MGHRA and CDR2 YSYEKL. The clonotype comes from a man in his forties or fifties with chronic myeloid leukemia. Some clones in this sample may be carry-over from other donors' samples. The chain employs TRBV4-1 and TRBJ1-1; TRBD1 matches at 7 bases. The sample was peripheral blood mononuclear cells, taken before stem cell transplant. As DNA, the CDR3 is TGCGCCAGCAGCCATACAGGGGTTGAAGCTTTCTTT. The encoded protein is CASSHTGVEAFF.